Sequencing of this T cell receptor beta chain was carried out in a study of Ad26.COV2.S vaccination and SARS-CoV-2 variants. Treatment reported: around 19 received Ad26.COV2.S at low or high dose, single or two shots; several received placebo; per-sample allocation not given. Specimens were obtained on day 63 following the first vaccine or placebo injection. CDR3 length equals 14 residues. Per germline, CDR1 MGHDK and CDR2 SYGVNS. V was pared by 3 bases and J by 0 bases, with 8 bases between. Profiled with immunoSEQ multiplex PCR; TCRdb holds only in-frame clones, not every one. The table includes about 280,000 clones, about 87% detected once.

This sample comprised peripheral blood, obtained in a trial of Ad26.COV2.S vaccine versus placebo. J is TRBJ1-1 and V is TRBV25-1; D uncertain. This TCR was sampled from a person between 18 and 59 years old who received the Ad26.COV2.S COVID-19 vaccine or a placebo. The CDR3 is CASSDYSLNTEAFF. CDR3 bases: TGTGCCAGCAGTGACTACTCATTGAACACTGAAGCTTTCTTT.